One and the same sample provided the 9 T cell receptor beta chains below, sequenced in a study of blood T cells in healthy people across ages. PCR was performed a second time for about 6 to 12 cycles using a sample-barcoded 5' primer and a J-beta primer mix. TCRdb re-called the 5' RACE reads through MiXCR, storing one row per CDR3 protein. Of hundreds of thousands of distinct CDR3 sequences in the sample, 55% to 65% were seen once. The sample was blood. Receptor source: a man aged 25 to 45 in good health.

This clonotype has a handful of counts. The chain couples TRBV7-2 to TRBJ2-7; TRBD2 matches 12 bases. Germline CDR1 is SGHTA and CDR2 is FQGNSA. The junction had 7 bases not matched to a gene; V was cut back by 3 bases and J by 4 bases. The CDR3 has 16 amino acids. The CDR3 here is CASSFYLAGGRYEQYF. CDR3 bases: TGTGCCAGCAGCTTCTATCTAGCGGGGGGGCGGTACGAGCAGTACTTC.

The genes are TRBV11-2 and TRBJ2-5, with D possibly matching TRBD2 (5 bases). The J call is in doubt because the DNA end fits TRBJ2-4 better. CDR1 SGHAT and CDR2 FQNNGV come from the germline V gene. The CDR3 spans 14 residues. Here the CDR3 reads CASSLSGMANIQYF. CDR3 nucleotide sequence: TGTGCCAGCAGCTTATCCGGGATGGCCAACATTCAGTACTTC.

The gene calls are TRBV9 and TRBJ1-4; 7 bases line up with TRBD1. Germline loops: CDR1 SGDLS, CDR2 YYNGEE. CDR3 length: 18 amino acids. The J segment lost 0 bases and the V segment lost 0 bases, leaving 8 bases of the junction unmatched. The CDR3 spells CASSVGEGAAATNEKLFF. In nucleotides, the CDR3 is TGTGCCAGCAGCGTAGGGGAGGGGGCGGCTGCAACTAATGAAAAACTGTTTTTT.

V is TRBV6-2 or TRBV6-3 and J is TRBJ1-1; no definite D call. CDR1 MNHEY and CDR2 SVGEGT come from the germline V gene. V lost 6 bases and J lost 0, with 11 bases in between. The CDR3 runs 14 residues. The CDR3 region is CASRTLNMNTEAFF. The CDR3 nucleotides read TGTGCCAGCAGAACCCTAAACATGAACACTGAAGCTTTCTTT.

In its sample, this clonotype was seen once. J is TRBJ2-4 and V is TRBV4-2, with 8 bases matching TRBD1. This CDR3 spans 14 amino acids. Germline V lookup: CDR1 LGHNA, CDR2 YNFKEQ. With V trimmed by 0 bases and J by 9 bases, 4 bases remained unmatched. The CDR3 region has the DNA TGTGCCAGCAGCCAAGATGGGCAGGGGGCCATTCAGTACTTC. Translated: CASSQDGQGAIQYF.

This chain links TRBV10-3 with TRBJ2-6; 7 nucleotides line up with TRBD2. The germline CDR1 and CDR2 sequences are ENHRY and SYGVKD. V shed 4 bases, J shed 1 base, and the junction held 10 bases outside the gene matches. The CDR3 runs 18 residues. CDR3 protein: CAISGVAAGPSGANVLTF. The CDR3 DNA reads as TGTGCCATCAGTGGTGTCGCAGCGGGGCCTTCTGGGGCCAACGTCCTGACTTTC.

This sequence joins TRBV2 and TRBJ1-2; D is uncertain. With 4 bases removed from V and 0 bases from J, the gap between germline ends came to 15 bases. Germline CDR1 SNHLY, CDR2 FYNNEI. The CDR3 contains 16 residues. CDR3: CASSASGVGANYGYTF. CDR3 in DNA: TGTGCCAGCAGTGCATCAGGAGTCGGAGCTAACTATGGCTACACCTTC.

This clonotype showed up just once. V is TRBV7-2 and J is TRBJ2-7, with 8 bases lining up with TRBD2. TRBJ2-4 explains the end of the DNA better; the J call may be wrong. Germline V CDR1 and CDR2: SGHTA, FQGNSA. This CDR3 comprises 15 residues. The CDR3 DNA sequence: TGTGCCAGCAGCTTAGTGGCGGGGGGAGAATACATTCAGTACTTC. Translated, it gives CASSLVAGGEYIQYF.

This clonotype has only a few counts. The rearrangement links TRBV5-5 to TRBJ1-4; D not certain. This CDR3 region has 15 residues. CDR1 SGHKS and CDR2 YYEKEE come from the germline V gene (reference sequence). With 5 bases removed from V and 0 bases from J, the gap between germline ends came to 11 bases. CDR3 bases: TGTGCCAGCAGACCTACTACCGCAACTAATGAAAAACTGTTTTTT. Its protein is CASRPTTATNEKLFF. Complete variable domain (other parts from reference TRBV5-5 and TRBJ1-4): DAGVTQSPTHLIKTRGQQVTLRCSPISGHKSVSWYQQVLGQGPQFIFQYYEKEERGRGNFPDRFSARQFPNYSSELNVNALLLGDSALYLCASRPTTATNEKLFFGSGTQLSVL.